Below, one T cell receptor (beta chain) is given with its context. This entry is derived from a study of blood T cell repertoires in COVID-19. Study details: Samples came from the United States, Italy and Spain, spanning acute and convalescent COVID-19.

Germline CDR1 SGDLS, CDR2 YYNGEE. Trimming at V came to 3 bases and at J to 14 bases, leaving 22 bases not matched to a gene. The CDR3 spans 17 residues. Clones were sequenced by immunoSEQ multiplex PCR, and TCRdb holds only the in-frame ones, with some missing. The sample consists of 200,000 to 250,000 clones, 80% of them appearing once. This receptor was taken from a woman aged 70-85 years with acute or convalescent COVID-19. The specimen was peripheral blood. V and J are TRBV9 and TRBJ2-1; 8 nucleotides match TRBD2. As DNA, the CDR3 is TGTGCCAGCAGCGCAGAACTGAGAGGAGTTGCTAGCGGGTATGAGTTCTTC. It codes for CASSAELRGVASGYEFF.